Listed here are 14 T cell receptor beta chains from one sample, sequenced in a study of radiation and T cells in renal cell carcinoma. Libraries were prepared by immunoSEQ multiplex PCR; TCRdb keeps only in-frame clonotypes and omits some of them. The sample contains about 76,000 clones, roughly nine tenths of which appear only once. As for time point: blood 4 weeks post-SBRT, at nephrectomy. The treatment: 15 Gy SBRT to primary tumor, nephrectomy 4 weeks later. Specimen: blood, collected from a patient whose treatment included radiotherapy and nephrectomy. These receptors all come from a woman in her 70s with renal cell carcinoma.

V usage is TRBV19 and J usage is TRBJ1-5; TRBD1 matches at 8 bases. Germline CDR1 reads LNHDA; CDR2 reads SQIVND (reference sequence). The V segment lost 7 bases and the J segment 6 bases; nucleotides outside the gene matches: 11. This CDR3 spans 15 amino acids. The CDR3 nucleotides read TGTGCCAGTAAAATCAGACAGGGGTTTGCTCAGCCCCAGCATTTT. This codes for CASKIRQGFAQPQHF.

This clone has only a few counts. The chain recombines TRBV27 with TRBJ2-2; the D gene is possibly TRBD2 (5 bases). There are 14 residues in the CDR3. The germline V gene encodes CDR1 MNHEY and CDR2 SMNVEV (reference sequence). V lost 0 bases to trimming and J lost 4 bases, with 6 bases between them. The CDR3 loop reads CASSLSRVTGELFF. CDR3 nucleotide sequence: TGTGCCAGCAGTTTATCGAGGGTCACCGGGGAGCTGTTTTTT.

V gene TRBV2 combines with J gene TRBJ2-3; 9 positions agree with TRBD2. Germline lookup yields CDR1 SNHLY and CDR2 FYNNEI. The trim removed 7 bases at V and 1 base at J, leaving 6 bases unmatched. The CDR3 covers 15 residues. CDR3 amino acids: CASTVAGAGTDTQYF. In DNA form, the CDR3 reads TGTGCCAGCACGGTAGCGGGGGCAGGCACAGATACGCAGTATTTT.

This chain joins TRBV7-8 and TRBJ2-2; D is ambiguous. Germline V gene data show CDR1 as SGHVS and CDR2 as FQNEAQ. The CDR3 sequence is 12 residues long. Trimming took off 5 bases at V and 2 bases at J, with 3 bases between the two ends. Here the CDR3 reads CASSLNTGELFF. The CDR3 DNA reads TGTGCCAGCAGCCTAAACACCGGGGAGCTGTTTTTT. The whole variable domain, remainder taken from reference TRBV7-8 and TRBJ2-2, is GAGVSQSPRYKVAKRGQDVALRCDPISGHVSLFWYQQALGQGPEFLTYFQNEAQLDKSGLPSDRFFAERPEGSVSTLKIQRTQQEDSAVYLCASSLNTGELFFGEGSRLTVL.

The genes are TRBV19 and TRBJ1-3, with TRBD1 matching 8 bases. The CDR3 runs to 14 residues. Looked up from germline, CDR1 is LNHDA and CDR2 is SQIVND (reference sequence). With V trimmed by 6 bases and J by 2 bases, 3 bases remained unmatched. CDR3 sequence reads: CASSPTGAGNTIYF. CDR3 DNA sequence: TGTGCCAGTAGCCCGACAGGGGCTGGAAACACCATATATTTT.

V usage is TRBV5-6 and J usage is TRBJ1-3; D unclear. This CDR3 is 11 amino acids long. V shed 2 bases and J shed 3 bases, with 0 bases lying between them. Per the germline V gene, CDR1 is SGHDT and CDR2 is YYEEEE. The CDR3 DNA sequence: TGTGCCAGCAGCTTTGGAAACACCATATATTTT. Amino acids: CASSFGNTIYF.

The rearrangement uses TRBV4-2 and TRBJ2-3, with D uncertain. The CDR3 runs 17 residues. V gave up 0 bases and J gave up 4 bases, with 17 bases separating them. Germline CDR1 reads LGHNA; CDR2 reads YNFKEQ. CDR3 in DNA: TGTGCCAGCAGCCAAGATCCCGGCCGACCGGGCCCAGATACGCAGTATTTT. Encoded protein: CASSQDPGRPGPDTQYF.

Details on this clone: The same CDR3 also results from other DNA sequences found in this sample. This sequence joins TRBV7-9 and TRBJ1-2, with TRBD1 as a possible D gene (5 bases). V lost 5 bases and J 3 bases, leaving 10 bases between the germline ends. Germline values: CDR1 SEHNR, CDR2 FQNEAQ (reference sequence). This CDR3 has 13 residues. The CDR3 is CASSLAGDYGYTF. In DNA, the CDR3 is TGTGCCAGCAGCCTGGCGGGGGACTATGGCTACACCTTC.

This chain joins TRBV6-1 and TRBJ1-1; D remains ambiguous. The germline V gene has CDR1 MNHNS and CDR2 SASEGT. V was pared by 8 bases and J by 1 base, with 11 bases between. This CDR3 is 13 amino acids long. The CDR3 bases are TGTGCCAGCCGCTCGACGGGGAACACTGAAGCTTTCTTT. Its protein is CASRSTGNTEAFF.

The chain recombines TRBV21-1 with TRBJ2-3; no DNA check was done on the table's D call, TRBD1. TRBV21-1 is termed a pseudogene. This CDR3 comprises 14 residues. In DNA, the CDR3 is TGTGCCAGCAGAGGATGGGCAGGGGGATATACGCAGTATTTT. This translates into CASRGWAGGYTQYF.

The chain carries TRBV29-1 and TRBJ2-3; TRBD2 is a possible D gene (5 bases). V was cut by 4 bases and J by 0 bases, with 14 bases left in between. Per the germline V gene, CDR1 is SQVTM and CDR2 is ANQGSEA. This CDR3 has 15 amino acids. The CDR3 DNA follows: TGCAGCGTTGTGTCGAGACTATCTAGCACAGATACGCAGTATTTT. Translated, it gives CSVVSRLSSTDTQYF.

This clone was observed a few times. The J gene is TRBJ2-7, the V gene TRBV5-1; D perhaps matches TRBD1 (6 bases). Germline-derived CDR1 and CDR2 are SGHRS and YFSETQ. Between the trimmed V and J ends, which lost 6 bases and 0 bases, there was a span of 10 bases. This CDR3 comprises 13 residues. CDR3: CASTRDNSYEQYF. The DNA of the CDR3 is TGCGCCAGCACACGGGACAACTCCTACGAGCAGTACTTC.

This chain connects TRBV19 to TRBJ2-3; D perhaps matches TRBD2 (5 bases). Germline lookup yields CDR1 LNHDA and CDR2 SQIVND (reference sequence). V lost 2 bases and J lost 2, with 14 bases in between. This CDR3 spans 16 amino acids. The CDR3 DNA is TGTGCCAGTAGTATACGGGGAAGTGCCGCCACAGATACGCAGTATTTT. Translation: CASSIRGSAATDTQYF.

The chain has TRBV6-6 and TRBJ2-3; D possibly uses TRBD1 or TRBD2 (6 bases each). Trimming took 0 bases from V and 3 from J, leaving 10 bases between them. Germline CDR1 reads MNHNY; CDR2 reads SVGAGI (reference sequence). The CDR3 is 15 residues long. CDR3 protein: CASSYSTRGTDTQYF. As DNA, the CDR3 is TGTGCCAGCAGTTACTCGACTAGGGGGACAGATACGCAGTATTTT.